These T cell receptor beta chains were read from a single sample in a study of blood T cell repertoires in COVID-19. The table came from immunoSEQ multiplex PCR; TCRdb's copy has only in-frame clones and leaves some out. Of approximately 250,000 clones listed, about 89% are singletons. Sequencing was done on a sample of PBMCs or T cells enriched from blood (not recorded which). These receptor sequences come from a woman between 25 and 40 years old who had recovered from COVID-19. Both conserved end residues are part of each CDR3. D genes are given only for firm matches. Where a row states a size, it is once, few, many or the class of an expanded clone; other rows omit it.

>-|-|14|TRBV19|TRBJ1-1
CATWGGTPNTEAFF
TGTGCCACCTGGGGGGGGACTCCTAACACTGAAGCTTTCTTT
>once|-|13|TRBV14|TRBJ2-2
CASSRFPGGELFF
TGTGCCAGCAGCCGTTTCCCAGGCGGGGAGCTGTTTTTT
>-|TRBD2|15|TRBV10-2|TRBJ2-1
CASSESGGRINEQFF
TGCGCCAGCAGTGAGTCGGGAGGGCGGATCAATGAGCAGTTCTTC
>-|-|12|TRBV28|TRBJ2-3
CASSLRVDTQYF
TGTGCCAGCAGTCTCCGTGTAGATACGCAGTATTTT
>-|TRBD1|16|TRBV2|TRBJ1-2
CASRPGTGTSNYGYTF
TGTGCCAGCAGGCCCGGGACAGGTACTTCAAACTATGGCTACACCTTC
>-|TRBD1|17|TRBV25-1|TRBJ1-2
CASSESGKGGATGGYTF
TGTGCCAGCAGTGAATCCGGGAAAGGGGGCGCGACAGGAGGCTACACCTTC
>-|TRBD1|15|TRBV18|TRBJ1-5
CASSPDGQGSQPQHF
TGTGCCAGCTCACCCGACGGACAGGGGAGTCAGCCCCAGCATTTT
>-|-|12|TRBV28|TRBJ2-7
CASSLPGYEQYF
TGTGCCAGCAGTTTACCAGGGTACGAGCAGTACTTC
>-|-|13|TRBV7-8|TRBJ2-1
CASSSTSYGEQFF
TGTGCCAGCAGCTCCACTAGTTACGGTGAGCAGTTCTTC
>-|-|11|TRBV20-1|TRBJ1-2
CSLPSGYGYTF
TGCAGTTTGCCGAGCGGGTATGGCTACACCTTC
>-|TRBD1|16|TRBV4-2|TRBJ2-1
CASSQDPRDRYNEQFF
TGTGCCAGCAGCCAAGATCCCCGGGACAGGTACAATGAGCAGTTCTTC
>few|TRBD1|16|TRBV5-1|TRBJ2-7
CASSLGQGLSSYEQYF
TGCGCCAGCAGCTTGGGACAGGGCTTAAGCTCCTACGAGCAGTACTTC
>-|-|15|TRBV2|TRBJ2-5
CASSDFEQTQETQYF
TGTGCCAGCAGTGACTTTGAACAGACCCAAGAGACCCAGTACTTC
>-|-|16|TRBV7-8|TRBJ2-7
CASSLEGSGSSYEQYF
TGTGCCAGCAGCTTAGAGGGTTCGGGGAGCTCCTACGAGCAGTACTTC
>-|-|14|TRBV28|TRBJ1-3
CASSLRGLGNTIYF
TGTGCCAGCAGTTTAAGGGGGTTGGGGAACACCATATATTTT
>-|-|17|TRBV7-9|TRBJ2-3
CASSLAWAGQSTDTQYF
TGTGCCAGCAGCTTAGCTTGGGCAGGCCAGAGCACAGATACGCAGTATTTT
>-|TRBD2|18|TRBV20-1|TRBJ2-3
CSASGTSGSARNTDTQYF
TGCAGTGCTAGTGGGACTAGCGGGAGCGCACGGAACACAGATACGCAGTATTTT
>-|TRBD1|13|TRBV2|TRBJ1-1
CASREQGITEAFF
TGTGCCAGCAGGGAACAGGGGATTACTGAAGCTTTCTTT
>-|TRBD1|12|TRBV10-3|TRBJ1-2
CAIRQGHYGYTF
TGTGCCATCCGACAGGGTCACTATGGCTACACCTTC
>-|-|16|TRBV18|TRBJ1-1
CASSPEVNFMNTEAFF
TGTGCCAGCTCACCAGAGGTAAATTTCATGAACACTGAAGCTTTCTTT
>-|-|18|TRBV4-2|TRBJ2-7
CASSQEPWRTTTPYEQYF
TGTGCCAGCAGCCAAGAGCCCTGGAGAACGACGACCCCCTACGAGCAGTACTTC
>-|TRBD1|14|TRBV19|TRBJ1-5
CASTPGQGVMAQHF
TGTGCCAGTACCCCCGGACAGGGGGTTATGGCCCAGCATTTT
>once|-|12|TRBV28|TRBJ1-1
CASIQFNTEAFF
TGTGCCAGCATCCAGTTCAACACTGAAGCTTTCTTT
>-|TRBD2|17|TRBV28|TRBJ2-1
CASSLTAGGRSYNEQFF
TGTGCCAGCAGTTTGACTGCTGGCGGGAGGTCCTACAATGAGCAGTTCTTC
>-|-|15|TRBV9|TRBJ2-1
CASSVARFPGNEQFF
TGTGCCAGCAGCGTAGCAAGGTTTCCAGGGAATGAGCAGTTCTTC
>-|TRBD1|13|TRBV27|TRBJ1-2
CASSLGDRGPCTF
TGTGCCAGCAGTTTGGGGGACAGGGGCCCTTGTACCTTC
>-|-|15|TRBV5-1|TRBJ1-5
CASSLGAGTNQPQHF
TGCGCCAGCAGCTTGGGCGCCGGGACAAATCAGCCCCAGCATTTT
>-|-|12|TRBV6-5|TRBJ1-6
CASRVQDSPLHF
TGTGCCAGCAGGGTACAAGATTCACCCCTCCACTTT
>once|-|14|TRBV6-6|TRBJ1-1
CASSSGVAGTEAFF
TGTGCCAGCAGTTCTGGCGTCGCAGGCACTGAAGCTTTCTTT
>-|-|17|TRBV28|TRBJ1-2
CASSSSLSWREVYGYTF
TGTGCCAGCAGTTCCTCCTTGAGCTGGAGAGAAGTCTATGGCTACACCTTC
>few|TRBD2|14|TRBV3-1/TRBV3-2|TRBJ2-1
CASSVGLAGGEQFF
TGTGCCAGCAGCGTGGGACTAGCGGGAGGAGAGCAGTTCTTC
>-|TRBD1|16|TRBV15|TRBJ1-4
CATSSRQGATNEKLFF
TGTGCCACCAGCTCGCGACAGGGGGCCACTAATGAAAAACTGTTTTTT
>once|-|15|TRBV5-1|TRBJ1-2
CASSLYQGLNYGYTF
TGCGCCAGCAGCTTATACCAGGGACTAAACTATGGCTACACCTTC